Listed below are T cell receptor beta chains from one sample, sequenced in a study of cytomegalovirus exposure and HLA in healthy donors. TCRdb's table, derived via immunoSEQ multiplex PCR, lists solely in-frame clones and lacks some. Of around 50,000 clones listed, under 75% were seen once; the top ten hold approximately 6.8%. Material for sequencing was PBMCs. Source of these receptors: a man aged 25-40 years in good health and CMV-seronegative. Each CDR3 is given with its conserved first and last residue. Fields, in order: D gene, V gene, J gene, clone size, CDR3 DNA, CDR3 protein. The D gene is left open where the match is weak. Some rows mark clone size as missing; the rest say once, few, many or name a class of expanded clone.

D gene: TRBD2; V gene: TRBV6-1; J gene: TRBJ2-7; clone size: .; CDR3 DNA: TGTGCCAGCAGTGCGCTCGGGGGGAAAACTTACGAGCAGTACTTC; CDR3 protein: CASSALGGKTYEQYF
D gene: .; V gene: TRBV29-1; J gene: TRBJ2-7; clone size: few; CDR3 DNA: TGCAGCGTTGTTGGCCACACCTACGAGCAGTACTTC; CDR3 protein: CSVVGHTYEQYF
D gene: TRBD2; V gene: TRBV5-1; J gene: TRBJ2-1; clone size: once; CDR3 DNA: TGCGCCAGCAGCGGTAGCGGGGGGTACAATGAGCAGTTCTTC; CDR3 protein: CASSGSGGYNEQFF
D gene: .; V gene: TRBV5-1; J gene: TRBJ2-7; clone size: .; CDR3 DNA: TGCGCCAGCAGCCCAGGGGACTACGAGCAGTACTTC; CDR3 protein: CASSPGDYEQYF
D gene: .; V gene: TRBV4-1; J gene: TRBJ1-5; clone size: .; CDR3 DNA: TGCGCCAGCAGCCAAGGCGTAGGCAATCAGCCCCAGCATTTT; CDR3 protein: CASSQGVGNQPQHF
D gene: TRBD1; V gene: TRBV11-2; J gene: TRBJ2-1; clone size: .; CDR3 DNA: TGTGCCAGCAGCTTAGGGGACAGGGCCTACAATGAGCAGTTCTTC; CDR3 protein: CASSLGDRAYNEQFF
D gene: .; V gene: TRBV12-5; J gene: TRBJ2-3; clone size: .; CDR3 DNA: TGTGCTAGTGGTTTTCTGGATACGCAGTATTTT; CDR3 protein: CASGFLDTQYF
D gene: .; V gene: TRBV5-4; J gene: TRBJ2-3; clone size: .; CDR3 DNA: TGTGCCAGCAGCGTCACTAGTCAAGATACGCAGTATTTT; CDR3 protein: CASSVTSQDTQYF
D gene: .; V gene: TRBV2; J gene: TRBJ2-7; clone size: .; CDR3 DNA: TGTGCCAGCACACGGGGTAGGGCTCTCGAGCAGTACTTC; CDR3 protein: CASTRGRALEQYF
D gene: TRBD2; V gene: TRBV10-1; J gene: TRBJ2-2; clone size: .; CDR3 DNA: TGCGCCAGCACCGCTTATGGCGGGGGATCGAACACCGGGGAGCTGTTTTTT; CDR3 protein: CASTAYGGGSNTGELFF
D gene: .; V gene: TRBV19; J gene: TRBJ1-5; clone size: .; CDR3 DNA: TGTGCCAGTAGTATTTGGGCCAGGGCGAGCAATCAGCCCCAGCATTTT; CDR3 protein: CASSIWARASNQPQHF
D gene: .; V gene: TRBV27; J gene: TRBJ2-7; clone size: .; CDR3 DNA: TGTGCCAGCAGTTTCTTCGCGGATAGCTACGAGCAGTACTTC; CDR3 protein: CASSFFADSYEQYF
D gene: TRBD2; V gene: TRBV4-2; J gene: TRBJ2-3; clone size: .; CDR3 DNA: TGTGCCAGCAGCCAAGATTCTTCGGGAGGTGGAGATACGCAGTATTTT; CDR3 protein: CASSQDSSGGGDTQYF
D gene: TRBD1; V gene: TRBV11-2; J gene: TRBJ2-1; clone size: once; CDR3 DNA: TGTGCCAGCAGCTTAGGACAGGGCTCGGACAATGAGCAGTTCTTC; CDR3 protein: CASSLGQGSDNEQFF
D gene: .; V gene: TRBV29-1; J gene: TRBJ2-5; clone size: .; CDR3 DNA: TGCAGCGTTGGCAGGATTATTGGTTGGGGCAAGGAGACCCAGTACTTC; CDR3 protein: CSVGRIIGWGKETQYF
D gene: TRBD1; V gene: TRBV30; J gene: TRBJ2-2; clone size: .; CDR3 DNA: TGTGCCGGGGGACAGGGGATCGGGGAGCTGTTTTTT; CDR3 protein: CAGGQGIGELFF
D gene: .; V gene: TRBV29-1; J gene: TRBJ2-7; clone size: .; CDR3 DNA: TGCAGCGTTGAGACAGCCTACGAGCAGTACTTC; CDR3 protein: CSVETAYEQYF
D gene: .; V gene: TRBV2; J gene: TRBJ1-2; clone size: .; CDR3 DNA: TGTGCCAGCAGCGTTCGGAGGGGAGGAGGGCTAACAAACTATGGCTACACCTTC; CDR3 protein: CASSVRRGGGLTNYGYTF
D gene: TRBD2; V gene: TRBV5-1; J gene: TRBJ2-7; clone size: .; CDR3 DNA: TGCGCCAGCAGCTTGGGCGGGGGAACCTACGAGCAGTACTTC; CDR3 protein: CASSLGGGTYEQYF
D gene: TRBD1; V gene: TRBV30; J gene: TRBJ2-7; clone size: .; CDR3 DNA: TGTGCCTGGAGTGGACAGGGCCGCGAGCAGTACTTC; CDR3 protein: CAWSGQGREQYF
D gene: TRBD2; V gene: TRBV30; J gene: TRBJ2-1; clone size: .; CDR3 DNA: TGTGCCTGGAGTGTAAATAGCGGGAGCTATGAGCAGTTCTTC; CDR3 protein: CAWSVNSGSYEQFF
D gene: .; V gene: TRBV5-4; J gene: TRBJ2-3; clone size: .; CDR3 DNA: TGTGCCAGCAGCTTGGGCCTACTAGAGACAGATACGCAGTATTTT; CDR3 protein: CASSLGLLETDTQYF
D gene: .; V gene: TRBV7-9; J gene: TRBJ2-1; clone size: .; CDR3 DNA: TGTGCCAGCACAGTACACAATGAGCAGTTCTTC; CDR3 protein: CASTVHNEQFF
D gene: .; V gene: TRBV2; J gene: TRBJ2-7; clone size: .; CDR3 DNA: TGTGCCAGCAGTGAACCTAGCGTCAGCTCCTACGAGCAGTACTTC; CDR3 protein: CASSEPSVSSYEQYF
D gene: .; V gene: TRBV5-8; J gene: TRBJ2-7; clone size: .; CDR3 DNA: TGTGCCAGCAGCCGAGGGAGTGCGATTGCCTACGAGCAGTACTTC; CDR3 protein: CASSRGSAIAYEQYF
D gene: .; V gene: TRBV5-4; J gene: TRBJ1-2; clone size: .; CDR3 DNA: TGTGCCAGCAGCCCGTGGACAGAGAACTATGGCTACACCTTC; CDR3 protein: CASSPWTENYGYTF
D gene: TRBD2; V gene: TRBV11-1; J gene: TRBJ2-5; clone size: few; CDR3 DNA: TGTGCCAGCAGCCCGGGACTAGCGGGAGGTGATGGAGAGACCCAGTACTTC; CDR3 protein: CASSPGLAGGDGETQYF
D gene: .; V gene: TRBV5-4; J gene: TRBJ2-2; clone size: .; CDR3 DNA: TGTGCCAGCAGCTTGGAAGAGGGAAGCACCGGGGAGCTGTTTTTT; CDR3 protein: CASSLEEGSTGELFF
D gene: .; V gene: TRBV4-1; J gene: TRBJ1-5; clone size: .; CDR3 DNA: TGCGCCAGCAGCCAAAGGACAGAAGAACAGCCCCAGCATTTT; CDR3 protein: CASSQRTEEQPQHF
D gene: .; V gene: TRBV27; J gene: TRBJ2-7; clone size: .; CDR3 DNA: TGTGCCAGCAGTTTATACGGGAGAGACTACGAGCAGTACTTC; CDR3 protein: CASSLYGRDYEQYF
D gene: TRBD2; V gene: TRBV5-1; J gene: TRBJ2-5; clone size: .; CDR3 DNA: TGCGCCAGCAGCTTGGGGCAGGGTGGTAGCGGGAGCCCCCAAGAGACCCAGTACTTC; CDR3 protein: CASSLGQGGSGSPQETQYF
D gene: .; V gene: TRBV27; J gene: TRBJ1-1; clone size: .; CDR3 DNA: TGTGCCAGCAGCCGACTTCTGAACACTGAAGCTTTCTTT; CDR3 protein: CASSRLLNTEAFF
D gene: TRBD1; V gene: TRBV5-1; J gene: TRBJ2-7; clone size: .; CDR3 DNA: TGCGCCAGCAGCTTGGAGCAGGGGGCCTACGAGCAGTACTTC; CDR3 protein: CASSLEQGAYEQYF
D gene: TRBD1; V gene: TRBV30; J gene: TRBJ1-4; clone size: .; CDR3 DNA: TGTGCCTGGAGTTTACAGGGGGCGGATGAAAAACTGTTTTTT; CDR3 protein: CAWSLQGADEKLFF
D gene: TRBD2; V gene: TRBV7-9; J gene: TRBJ2-1; clone size: .; CDR3 DNA: TGTGCCAGCAGCTTTCTAGGACTAGTAACCAATGAGCAGTTCTTC; CDR3 protein: CASSFLGLVTNEQFF
D gene: TRBD1; V gene: TRBV7-6; J gene: TRBJ2-1; clone size: .; CDR3 DNA: TGTGCCAGCAGCAACGGACAGGGGTCCAATGAGCAGTTCTTC; CDR3 protein: CASSNGQGSNEQFF
D gene: .; V gene: TRBV27; J gene: TRBJ1-1; clone size: .; CDR3 DNA: TGTGCCAGCAGTTTGATTCCAGGGATGAACACTGAAGCTTTCTTT; CDR3 protein: CASSLIPGMNTEAFF
D gene: .; V gene: TRBV18; J gene: TRBJ2-3; clone size: .; CDR3 DNA: TGTGCCAGCTGCTCTAGCATCGATACGCAGTATTTT; CDR3 protein: CASCSSIDTQYF
D gene: TRBD2; V gene: TRBV7-9; J gene: TRBJ2-7; clone size: .; CDR3 DNA: TGTGCCAGCAGCTTAGGATGGGCTAGCGGATTCTACGAGCAGTACTTC; CDR3 protein: CASSLGWASGFYEQYF
D gene: .; V gene: TRBV4-1; J gene: TRBJ1-1; clone size: .; CDR3 DNA: TGCGCCAGCAGCCACAAAAAATACGGACACTTAAACACTGAAGCTTTCTTT; CDR3 protein: CASSHKKYGHLNTEAFF